This T cell receptor (beta chain) was sequenced for a study of Graves' ophthalmopathy and Graves' hyperthyroidism. Trimming pared 0 bases from V and 7 bases from J, leaving 7 bases between. The germline gives CDR1 KGHSY, CDR2 FQNENV. The CDR3 loop spans 13 amino acids. Study conclusions and caveats: A model built from 13 signatures distinguished ophthalmopathy from stable hyperthyroidism with about 86% sensitivity and about 80% specificity.

Clinicians diagnosed using symptoms, serum thyroxine, TRAb, thyroid ultrasound and orbital computed tomography. CDR3 regions of TCR beta were amplified from RNA transcripts. Scientists carried out first-round RT-PCR using HTBI primers and then a second-round multiplex PCR. MiXCR was run by TCRdb on the multiplex PCR reads, yielding one entry per CDR3 protein. In the table there are a few hundred thousand distinct CDR3 sequences, 20% to 25% of which are singletons. There are many counts of this clonotype. No antigen is known for it. J is TRBJ1-5 and V is TRBV16; tentative D call: TRBD1 (5 bases). The clonotype was recovered from a woman aged 50 to 65 with Graves' ophthalmopathy. The sample taken for sequencing was peripheral blood. In DNA form, the CDR3 reads TGTGCCAGCAGCCAATCTGGGGCCCAGCCCCAGCATTTT. Encoded protein: CASSQSGAQPQHF.